This T cell receptor beta chain was recovered during a study of cytomegalovirus exposure and HLA in healthy donors. With respect to this clone: Its antigen remains unidentified.

Sequencing was performed with immunoSEQ multiplex PCR; in TCRdb, only in-frame clones are kept and a portion is missing. In the table there are approximately 180,000 clones, about 82% of which are singletons. This CDR3 contains 16 residues. The V gene lost 2 bases and the J gene lost 1 base, with 14 bases spanning the gap. Germline lookup yields CDR1 MNHNS and CDR2 SASEGT. Study findings and constraints: The tendency of first-cohort TCR clusters to co-occur in the roughly 130 validation repertoires emerged from a later analysis.

An approximately 130-subject validation cohort, separate from the approximately 690-subject first cohort, supplied the donors. V usage is TRBV6-1 and J usage is TRBJ2-5; weak D call: TRBD1 (6 bases). The sequenced sample consisted of PBMCs. This clonotype originated in a young woman in good health and CMV-seronegative. For the CDR3, the DNA is TGTGCCAGCAGTGAATTCCTCGGGACAAGCCAAGAGACCCAGTACTTC. Its protein product is CASSEFLGTSQETQYF.